These 25 T cell receptor beta chains originate from one sample sequenced in a study of PD-1 blockade in mismatch repair-deficient tumors listed by TCRdb under 2017. The sample's time point label, in plain terms: peripheral blood 12 weeks after first pembrolizumab dose. Library construction relied on the immunoSEQ multiplex PCR assay. The clones in this table, taken by TCRdb from immuneACCESS, are in-frame only. Not every clone is retained; where verified, under half of the shortfall comes from an unresolved V gene, and the cause of the rest is unknown. The sample table records tens of thousands of clones; 81% of these occur just once. The ten top clones hold 2.5% to 3% of the sample. The material was peripheral blood, obtained 12 weeks after starting pembrolizumab. These receptors all stem from an adult with mismatch repair-deficient cancer.

The J gene is TRBJ1-5, the V gene TRBV5-5; no clear D gene. The germline V and J ends were trimmed by 1 base and 4 bases, with 6 bases remaining between them. The CDR3 covers 13 residues. Germline V CDR1 and CDR2: SGHKS, YYEKEE (reference sequence). CDR3 region: CASSLSTNQPQHF. For the CDR3, the DNA is TGTGCCAGCAGCTTGTCCACGAATCAGCCCCAGCATTTT.

The rearrangement joins TRBV2 to TRBJ2-2, with D possibly TRBD2 on 5 matching bases. CDR3 size: 15 residues. V was clipped by 3 bases and J by 5 bases, with 13 bases between them. In germline, CDR1 is SNHLY, CDR2 FYNNEI. DNA for the CDR3: TGTGCCAGCAGTGAGAGAGGACTTGATACCGGGGAGCTGTTTTTT. It specifies CASSERGLDTGELFF. Full variable domain (outside the CDR3, taken from reference TRBV2 and TRBJ2-2): EPEVTQTPSHQVTQMGQEVILRCVPISNHLYFYWYRQILGQKVEFLVSFYNNEISEKSEIFDDQFSVERPDGSNFTLKIRSTKLEDSAMYFCASSERGLDTGELFFGEGSRLTVL.

This CDR3 is CASSLRERGHEQFF. The DNA of the CDR3 is TGTGCCAGCAGCTTAAGGGAAAGGGGCCATGAGCAGTTCTTC. The chain couples TRBV7-3 to TRBJ2-1, with a possible D match to TRBD1 (5 bases). This CDR3 has 14 amino acids. Germline-derived CDR1 and CDR2 are SGHTA and FQGTGA. V was shortened by 1 base and J by 8 bases, with 12 bases between the two germline ends.

V usage is TRBV21-1 and J usage is TRBJ2-3; TRBD2 reflects the table's D call only, with no check against the DNA. TRBV21-1 is marked as a pseudogene. This CDR3 has 16 residues. The CDR3 region is CASSSGRARLSDTQYF. The DNA for the CDR3 is TGTGCCAGCTCTAGCGGGAGGGCTCGCCTTTCGGATACGCAGTATTTT.

The chain recombines TRBV23-1 with TRBJ2-3; 9 nucleotides match TRBD1. TRBV23-1 is reported as an ORF; its role is uncertain. This CDR3 has 16 residues. V was clipped by 3 bases and J by 3 bases; unmatched bases: 7. In nucleotides, the CDR3 is TGCGCCAGCAGTCACCCTTGGGACAGGGTAACAGATACGCAGTATTTT. Protein product: CASSHPWDRVTDTQYF.

This rearrangement joins TRBV9 to TRBJ2-2; D possibly corresponds to TRBD2 (6 bases). Trimming took off 7 bases at V and 5 bases at J, with 27 bases between the two ends. Per germline, CDR1 SGDLS and CDR2 YYNGEE. The CDR3 is 18 residues long. The DNA of the CDR3 is TGTGCCAGCGCCCCCAAGCTAGCTCGGGAAGGGAGGACCGGGGAGCTGTTTTTT. As protein: CASAPKLAREGRTGELFF.

This sequence joins TRBV19 and TRBJ2-3; tentative D call: TRBD1 (6 bases). Germline V gene lookup returns CDR1 LNHDA and CDR2 SQIVND (reference sequence). This CDR3 has 15 amino acids. Trimming shortened V by 1 base and J by 4 bases, and 12 bases separated the two germline ends. The CDR3 bases are TGTGCCAGTAGTATAGGTACAGGGCGGCCAGATACGCAGTATTTT. It specifies CASSIGTGRPDTQYF. Full variable domain (remainder filled in from reference TRBV19 and TRBJ2-3): DGGITQSPKYLFRKEGQNVTLSCEQNLNHDAMYWYRQDPGQGLRLIYYSQIVNDFQKGDIAEGYSVSREKKESFPLTVTSAQKNPTAFYLCASSIGTGRPDTQYFGPGTRLTVL.

The genes are TRBV4-1 and TRBJ2-1; 8 nucleotides agree with TRBD2. The CDR3 covers 15 residues. Germline V gives CDR1 MGHRA, CDR2 YSYEKL. The V segment lost 4 bases and the J segment 8 bases; nucleotides outside the gene matches: 10. DNA for the CDR3: TGCGCCAGCAGCCCCCGGGGTAGCGGGAAGGATGAGCAGTTCTTC. It encodes CASSPRGSGKDEQFF.

This CDR3 is CASSHAGVGTGELFF. The CDR3 region has the DNA TGTGCCAGCAGTCACGCCGGGGTCGGCACCGGGGAGCTGTTTTTT. The chain recombines TRBV6-1 with TRBJ2-2; tentative D call: TRBD2 (5 bases). Germline CDR1 reads MNHNS; CDR2 reads SASEGT. Trimming stripped 5 bases from V and 4 bases from J, with 14 bases between. This CDR3 has 15 amino acids.

CDR3 in DNA: TGTGCCAGCAGCTTGGGTGAGGTTCGGGGGCAGTACTTC. This translates into CASSLGEVRGQYF. The chain recombines TRBV13 with TRBJ2-7; D might be TRBD2 (5 bases). The CDR3 spans 13 residues. Per the germline V gene, CDR1 is PRHDT and CDR2 is FYEKMQ (reference sequence). V was pared by 3 bases and J by 9 bases, with 15 bases between.

V gene TRBV7-9 combines with J gene TRBJ1-2; D is unresolved. V was shortened by 1 base and J by 8 bases, with 5 bases between the two germline ends. The CDR3 has 11 residues. The germline gives CDR1 SEHNR, CDR2 FQNEAQ (reference sequence). The CDR3 region is CASSLDYGYTF. In nucleotides, the CDR3 is TGTGCCAGCAGCTTAGATTACGGCTACACCTTC.

This clone was counted a few times. The CDR3 nucleotides are TGTGCCAGTAGTAAGACAGGGGTCTACGAGCAGTACTTC. It specifies CASSKTGVYEQYF. The chain is built from TRBV19 and TRBJ2-7; 8 nucleotides agree with TRBD1. Trimming at V came to 4 bases and at J to 3 bases, leaving 2 bases not matched to a gene. This CDR3 has 13 residues. Per germline, CDR1 LNHDA and CDR2 SQIVND (reference sequence).

V usage is TRBV19 and J usage is TRBJ2-1; D unclear. Germline CDR1 reads LNHDA; CDR2 reads SQIVND (reference sequence). Trimming removed 8 bases at V and 4 bases at J, with 6 bases between. CDR3 length equals 11 residues. CDR3 in amino acids: CASQEYNEQFF. The CDR3 coding sequence is TGTGCCAGTCAGGAGTACAATGAGCAGTTCTTC.

This chain links TRBV30 with TRBJ1-3; 9 nucleotides match TRBD1. J was trimmed by 7 bases and V by 5 bases; bases with no gene match: 12. The CDR3 runs to 15 residues. In germline, CDR1 is GTSNPN, CDR2 SVGIG (reference sequence). Here the CDR3 reads CAWSSPGTGLNTIYF. The CDR3 DNA is TGTGCCTGGTCCAGCCCCGGGACAGGGCTCAACACCATATATTTT.

DNA for the CDR3: TGCGCCAGCAGCCAAAGGTCCGCCGGACTAGCGGGAGAGACCCAGTACTTC. Translating it yields CASSQRSAGLAGETQYF. The genes are TRBV4-1 and TRBJ2-5, with 11 bases that match TRBD2. The CDR3 runs 17 residues. V gave up 2 bases and J gave up 4 bases; unmatched junction bases: 9. Germline assignment: CDR1 MGHRA and CDR2 YSYEKL.

CDR3 sequence: CASSTGQAASNQPQHF. The CDR3 nucleotides are TGTGCCAGCTCAACCGGACAGGCCGCTAGCAATCAGCCCCAGCATTTT. V is TRBV18 and J is TRBJ1-5, with 7 positions matching TRBD1. J lost 0 bases, V lost 5 bases, and 7 bases had no gene match. CDR1 KGHSH and CDR2 LQKENI come from the germline V gene. The CDR3 covers 16 residues.

The chain joins TRBV10-3 to TRBJ2-7; D is uncertain. Per the germline V gene, CDR1 is ENHRY and CDR2 is SYGVKD. V shed 7 bases and J shed 0 bases, with 10 bases lying between them. The CDR3 runs to 13 residues. The chain's CDR3 is CAITADLSYEQYF. CDR3 sequence (DNA): TGTGCCATCACGGCGGACCTCTCCTACGAGCAGTACTTC.

This sequence joins TRBV5-4 and TRBJ2-7, with TRBD2 identical over 11 bases. V was pared by 4 bases and J by 3 bases, with 6 bases of the junction left unmatched. Germline CDR1 SGHNT, CDR2 YYREEE (reference sequence). This CDR3 contains 15 residues. The CDR3 protein is CASSEGLAEVYEQYF. Here the CDR3 DNA reads TGTGCCAGCAGCGAGGGACTAGCGGAGGTCTACGAGCAGTACTTC.

The V gene is TRBV2, the J gene TRBJ2-7; TRBD1 aligns across 7 bases. Per the germline V gene, CDR1 is SNHLY and CDR2 is FYNNEI. The CDR3 is 11 amino acids. The V and J ends lost 3 bases and 12 bases, in that order; junction bases with no gene match: 5. Written as DNA, the CDR3 is TGTGCCAGCAGTGATATGGGACAGAGGTACTTC. Its translation: CASSDMGQRYF.

The chain links TRBV2 to TRBJ1-1; D not certain. Germline loops: CDR1 SNHLY, CDR2 FYNNEI. CDR3 size: 15 residues. Trimming stripped 6 bases from V and 4 bases from J, with 18 bases between. The CDR3 nucleotides are TGTGCCAGCAGGGCGGCCCCGGTCCCTGCCACTGAAGCTTTCTTT. It translates to CASRAAPVPATEAFF.

This chain links TRBV28 with TRBJ2-7; the match to TRBD2 covers 9 bases. Germline V gives CDR1 MDHEN, CDR2 SYDVKM. V shed 4 bases, J shed 12 bases, and the junction held 4 bases outside the gene matches. This CDR3 spans 11 amino acids. CDR3 DNA: TGTGCCAGCAGTTGGAGCGGGGGGTGGTACTTC. Amino acids: CASSWSGGWYF.

Only one count was recorded for this clone. CDR3 region: CASRPGTAQETQYF. In nucleotides, the CDR3 is TGTGCCAGCAGGCCCGGGACAGCCCAAGAGACCCAGTACTTC. J is TRBJ2-5 and V is TRBV7-9; 7 nucleotides align to TRBD1. Trimming removed 6 bases from V and 1 base from J; junction bases left unmatched: 5. CDR1 SEHNR and CDR2 FQNEAQ come from the germline V gene (reference sequence). This CDR3 contains 14 residues.

This clone occurred once. J is TRBJ1-3 and V is TRBV6-6; D is unresolved. The CDR3 consists of 16 residues. V dropped 0 bases and J dropped 0 bases, with 9 bases sitting between them. Germline CDR1 MNHNY, CDR2 SVGAGI (reference sequence). The CDR3 nucleotides are TGTGCCAGCAGTTACTCGACACAGTTCTCTGGAAACACCATATATTTT. Amino acids: CASSYSTQFSGNTIYF.

The chain couples TRBV6-6 to TRBJ2-1; a possible D gene is TRBD1 (5 bases). Germline assignment: CDR1 MNHNY and CDR2 SVGAGI (reference sequence). CDR3 length equals 15 residues. V lost 2 bases and J lost 4, with 12 bases in between. CDR3 amino acids: CASSYRGRGYNEQFF. Written as DNA, the CDR3 is TGTGCCAGCAGTTACAGGGGTAGGGGTTACAATGAGCAGTTCTTC.

V is TRBV6-6 and J is TRBJ2-5, with D unresolved. The V gene's germline CDR1 is MNHNY and CDR2 SVGAGI (reference sequence). The V end lost 5 bases, the J end lost 3 bases, and 4 bases lay between the germline ends. This CDR3 contains 11 residues. CDR3 protein: CASSAEETQYF. The CDR3 nucleotides read TGTGCCAGCAGTGCAGAAGAGACCCAGTACTTC.